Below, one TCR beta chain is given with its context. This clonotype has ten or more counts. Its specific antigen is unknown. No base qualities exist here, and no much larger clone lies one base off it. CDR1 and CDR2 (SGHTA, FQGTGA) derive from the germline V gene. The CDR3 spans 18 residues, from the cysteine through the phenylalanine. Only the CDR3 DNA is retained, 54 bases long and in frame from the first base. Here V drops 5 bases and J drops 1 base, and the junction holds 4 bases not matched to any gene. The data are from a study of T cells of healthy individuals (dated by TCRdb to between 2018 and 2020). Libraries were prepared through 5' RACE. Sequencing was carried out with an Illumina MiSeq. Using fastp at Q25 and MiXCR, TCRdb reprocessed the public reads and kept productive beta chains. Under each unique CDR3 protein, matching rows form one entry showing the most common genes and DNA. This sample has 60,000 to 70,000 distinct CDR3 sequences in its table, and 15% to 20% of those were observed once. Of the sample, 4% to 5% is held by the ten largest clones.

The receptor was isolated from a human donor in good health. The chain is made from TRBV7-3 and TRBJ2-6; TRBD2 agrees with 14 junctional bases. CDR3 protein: CASSRLAGGPSGANVLTF. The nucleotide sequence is TGTGCCAGCAGCAGACTAGCGGGAGGGCCTTCTGGGGCCAACGTCCTGACTTTC.